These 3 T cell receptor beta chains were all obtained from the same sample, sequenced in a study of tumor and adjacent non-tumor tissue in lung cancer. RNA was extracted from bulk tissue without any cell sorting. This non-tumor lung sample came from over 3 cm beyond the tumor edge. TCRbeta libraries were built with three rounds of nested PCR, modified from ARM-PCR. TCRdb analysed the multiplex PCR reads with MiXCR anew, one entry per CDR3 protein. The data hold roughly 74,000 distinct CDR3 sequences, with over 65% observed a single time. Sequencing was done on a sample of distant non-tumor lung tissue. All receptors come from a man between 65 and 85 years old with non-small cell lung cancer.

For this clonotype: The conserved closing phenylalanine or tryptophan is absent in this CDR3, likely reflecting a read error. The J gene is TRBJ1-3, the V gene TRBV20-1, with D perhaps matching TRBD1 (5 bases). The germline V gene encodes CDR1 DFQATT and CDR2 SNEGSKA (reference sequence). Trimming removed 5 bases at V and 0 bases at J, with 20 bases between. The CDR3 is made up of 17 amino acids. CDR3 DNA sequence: TGCAGTGCTCTGTCGGAACAGGCTTCTCCCTCTGGAAACACCATATATCTT. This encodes CSALSEQASPSGNTIYL.

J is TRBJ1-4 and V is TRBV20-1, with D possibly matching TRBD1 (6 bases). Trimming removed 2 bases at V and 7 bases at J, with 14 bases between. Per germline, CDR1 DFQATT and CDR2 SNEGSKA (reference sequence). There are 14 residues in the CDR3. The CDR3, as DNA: TGCAGTGCTAGAACAGGGAGCGCGATTGAAAAACTGTTTTTT. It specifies CSARTGSAIEKLFF.

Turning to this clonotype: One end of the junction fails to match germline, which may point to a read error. In nucleotides, the CDR3 is TGCGCCAGCAGCCCTACTAGCGGGGTCTACAATGAGCAGTCCTTC. Residues: CASSPTSGVYNEQSF. The V call is TRBV10-1, the J call TRBJ2-1; 10 bases agree with TRBD2. CDR3 size: 15 residues. The V gene's germline CDR1 is WNHNN and CDR2 SYGVQD (reference sequence).